This T cell receptor beta chain was profiled in a study of blood T cell repertoires in COVID-19. Study-wide background: T cells, B-cell-depleted T cells, or PBMCs supplied cDNA or gDNA.

There are a few counts of this clone. CDR1 and CDR2 (germline): MNHEY, SMNVEV (reference sequence). This CDR3 comprises 13 residues. The V gene lost 6 bases and the J gene lost 6 bases, with 12 bases spanning the gap. Per the original data handling: Estimation of nucleated cell counts relied on the amplification of reference gene primers. TCRdb's copy holds only in-frame clones and misses some; the assay was immunoSEQ multiplex PCR. The D gene and trimming were derived from the DNA, and the V and J assignments and clone size from that table. The sample has about 53,000 clones; over 90% are singletons.

The sequenced sample consisted of peripheral blood. The clonotype was recovered from a human donor in a cohort sampled during active COVID-19. This chain joins TRBV27 and TRBJ1-5, with TRBD1 as a possible D gene (6 bases). The CDR3 DNA sequence: TGTGCCAGCAGCGCAGGGGAGGGTCAGCCCCAGCATTTT. Amino acid sequence: CASSAGEGQPQHF.